This T cell receptor (beta chain) was sequenced during a study of identical twins. The CDR3 runs to 15 residues. V lost 4 bases, J lost 1 base, and 6 bases stayed unmatched. CDR1 and CDR2 from the germline V gene are MGHRA and YSYEKL. Study observations and caveats: Cross-sectional statistics, not tracking of the same donors, supported the conclusions.

The authors used template switching to add a universal primer site and gave cDNA unique molecular identifiers. TCRdb reanalysed the 5' RACE reads using MiXCR and keeps one entry per CDR3 protein. The data contain hundreds of thousands of distinct CDR3 sequences, 8% to 9% of them singletons. A word on this clonotype: The antigen is undetermined.

These data are also associated with another study on yellow fever vaccine responses in identical twins. That source adds: After vaccination, twins' T cell response reportedly seemed partly convergent, partly personalized.

This sequence joins TRBV4-1 and TRBJ1-1, with 7 bases matching TRBD1. Material for sequencing was memory (CD45RO+) T cells sorted from blood. This TCR was sampled from a woman aged 18 to 35 in good health. CDR3 loop: CASSRGTDKNTEAFF. The CDR3 coding sequence is TGCGCCAGCAGCCGCGGGACAGACAAGAACACTGAAGCTTTCTTT.